This TCR beta chain was documented in a study of OX40 agonist ivuxolimab in advanced cancers. With respect to the entire study: Ivuxolimab was an agonistic, fully human IgG2 monoclonal antibody directed against OX40 (CD134), a costimulatory receptor. Among the approximately 54 dose-escalation patients, about 20 had hepatocellular carcinoma, 15 or so melanoma, 9 renal cell carcinoma and 9 head and neck cancer. Intravenous ivuxolimab was administered to patients every 2 weeks at six dose levels: 0.01, 0.1, 0.3, 1.5, 3 and 10 mg/kg. The dose-escalation cohort was roughly 80% male with a mean age of approximately 60 years, ranging from about 20 to 85. Prior anti-PD-1, anti-PD-L1 or anti-CTLA-4 therapy was permitted, and 30% to 50% of dose-escalation patients had received checkpoint inhibitors. Partial responses occurred in three dose-escalation patients: two with cutaneous melanoma and one with hepatocellular carcinoma. The paper describes the monotherapy dose-escalation part (N of about 47 patients) of the phase I trial of ivuxolimab. Peripheral TCRbeta sequencing was intended to test whether TCR sequence diversity was altered and clonal T-cell expansion was caused by ivuxolimab.

To sequence the TCRbeta CDR3 region, genomic DNA was isolated from the sorted cells. TCRbeta CDR3 regions were sequenced using the immunoSEQ Assay. TCRdb carries this immuneACCESS record with in-frame sequences only. Its versions omit some clonotypes, under half of them owing to an unresolved V gene in the studies checked, with the rest unexplained. The sample has about 55,000 clones on record, roughly 86% of them singletons. Together, the top ten hold over 6% of the sample. Patients with autoimmune disease history or receiving systemic immunosuppression were excluded from the trial. Peripheral blood for TCR sequencing was collected from all dose cohorts at baseline, on cycle 4 day 1, and on cycle 7 day 1. Samples were obtained from an open-label, multicenter, first-in-human phase I dose-escalation trial of ivuxolimab. Adults with locally advanced or metastatic melanoma, renal cell, hepatocellular, or head and neck squamous cell carcinoma were enrolled in the trial. Before TCR sequencing, CD4+ and CD8+ T cells were separately sorted from peripheral blood.

On this clone itself: Which antigen it targets is not known. No quality values exist for individual bases; no much larger clone is one base distant.

What the research found in general, with its limitations: At doses of 0.1 to 3.0 mg/kg, clonal expansion of both CD4+ and CD8+ T cells in blood was seen between baseline and week 6. Antigen specificity was not determined for the clonally expanded peripheral T cells. In the 0.1-3.0 mg/kg groups, partial responders had among the lowest normalized peripheral clonal expansion, particularly in CD8+ T cells. Low levels of normalized T-cell clonal expansion were also seen in some patients who did not respond. On average, CD8+ T cells showed more expanded clones than CD4+ T cells after ivuxolimab.

This specimen was CD4+ or CD8+ T cells sorted from blood, taken in a trial of the OX40 agonist ivuxolimab. The sequence came from an adult with an advanced solid tumor such as melanoma, head and neck, liver or kidney cancer.

The DNA reads as follows: TGCGCCAGCAGCTTGGCCGGTGACAGGCGGCTAGCGGGGAGGGAGCAGTACTTC. Translated, it reads CASSLAGDRRLAGREQYF. The rearrangement combines TRBV5-1 with TRBJ2-7; 9 bases in the junction line up with TRBD2. The germline V gene supplies CDR1 SGHRS and CDR2 YFSETQ. Including cysteine and phenylalanine, the CDR3 has 18 amino acids. Only the CDR3 DNA stays, 54 bases, in frame from base 1. Germline trimming: 0 bases from V, 7 bases from J; junction bases outside gene matches: 17.